This is a list of T cell receptor beta chains from one sample in a study of CD8 T cells in Susac syndrome. TCRdb reprocessed the immunoSEQ multiplex PCR reads via MiXCR and lists one record per CDR3 protein. The repertoire includes under 150,000 distinct CDR3 sequences, 90% to 95% of them detected once, and approximately 0.3% sits in the top ten. Source material: CD8+ T cells from PBMCs. Source of these receptors: a human donor in good health. CDR3s leave out the opening cysteine and the closing phenylalanine or tryptophan.

TRBJ2-1,TRBV29-1,SVEARSRKSSYNEQF
TRBJ2-1,TRBV6-5,ASSYGGRHNEQF
TRBJ2-3,TRBV4-3,ASSPSGFTDTQY
TRBJ2-1,TRBV7-9,ASSLVPSTVSDEQF
TRBJ2-2,TRBV7-6,ASSLGGASGRTGELF
TRBJ2-7,TRBV2,ASSEAQNHYEQY
TRBJ2-7,TRBV20-1,SAGRDRVAYEQY
TRBJ1-2,TRBV4-2,ASSQVRGTSYGYT
TRBJ2-3,TRBV5-4,ASSLRGRDTQY
TRBJ2-6,TRBV6-5,ASSYAVSGANVLT
TRBJ2-5,TRBV20-1,SARWREGQETQY
TRBJ2-7,TRBV20-1,SARGLAGYYEQY
TRBJ2-7,TRBV11-2,ASSPGHRGYEQY
TRBJ2-6,TRBV27,ASSPRGGASGANVLT
TRBJ1-1,TRBV27,ASAVSRGGDTEAF
TRBJ2-5,TRBV27,ASSLFHREGRETQY
TRBJ2-5,TRBV9,ASSGGGKTQY
TRBJ2-1,TRBV12-3/TRBV12-4,ASSTGLAGGQNEQF
TRBJ2-7,TRBV13,ASSPGTAGYEQY
TRBJ2-1,TRBV7-2,ASSERAGGRLGEQF
TRBJ2-1,TRBV29-1,SVEGGFVRTDEQF
TRBJ2-5,TRBV4-3,ASSQYGGSKETQY
TRBJ1-2,TRBV20-1,SAQRGIYGYT
TRBJ2-3,TRBV16,ASSQFPGTTDTQY
TRBJ2-7,TRBV25-1,ATIQGSYEQY
TRBJ2-1,TRBV15,ATSRETSYNEQF
TRBJ2-1,TRBV30,AWRGRGYNEQF
TRBJ2-7,TRBV28,ASSDGTGTEQY
TRBJ1-2,TRBV20-1,SAGTGNYGYT
TRBJ2-5,TRBV5-6,ASSAQPDTSLQETQY
TRBJ2-7,TRBV2,ASSEWVGVYEQY
TRBJ2-2,TRBV29-1,SVVSGQFANTGELF
TRBJ2-3,TRBV7-9,ASSLFAGGGTDTQY
TRBJ2-2,TRBV4-1,ASSPLFGGNTGELF
TRBJ2-2,TRBV15,ATSRERGLGELF
TRBJ2-2,TRBV29-1,SVVGGIGTGELF
TRBJ1-2,TRBV29-1,SVPGTGGGYT
TRBJ2-7,TRBV20-1,SARFPDSPHGQY
TRBJ2-7,TRBV27,ASGPGQDYEQY
TRBJ2-7,TRBV27,ASSLSSGGYEQY